The TCR beta chain described here comes from a study of blood T cell repertoires in COVID-19. About the study: Acute and convalescent COVID-19 samples came from the United States, Italy and Spain. Nucleic acid was either cDNA or gDNA, and it came from T cells, B-cell-depleted T cells, or PBMCs.

How the authors handled the data: Amplified reference gene primers provided the basis for estimating nucleated cell counts. The data were produced by immunoSEQ multiplex PCR, yet TCRdb's version contains in-frame clones alone and is incomplete. Clonal size and the V and J genes are those of that table, whereas D and trimming came from the DNA. The sample yields 150,000 to 190,000 clones, 85% to 90% seen once. The CDR3 consists of 15 residues. V shed 3 bases, J shed 0 bases, and the junction held 0 bases outside the gene matches. Germline CDR1 is LNHDA and CDR2 is SQIVND (reference sequence). Material: peripheral blood. This chain connects TRBV19 to TRBJ2-1; 9 bases line up with TRBD1. The TCR sequence derives from a woman in her thirties or forties with acute or convalescent COVID-19. CDR3 amino acids: CASSMDRGSYNEQFF. In DNA, the CDR3 is TGTGCCAGTAGTATGGACAGGGGCTCCTACAATGAGCAGTTCTTC.